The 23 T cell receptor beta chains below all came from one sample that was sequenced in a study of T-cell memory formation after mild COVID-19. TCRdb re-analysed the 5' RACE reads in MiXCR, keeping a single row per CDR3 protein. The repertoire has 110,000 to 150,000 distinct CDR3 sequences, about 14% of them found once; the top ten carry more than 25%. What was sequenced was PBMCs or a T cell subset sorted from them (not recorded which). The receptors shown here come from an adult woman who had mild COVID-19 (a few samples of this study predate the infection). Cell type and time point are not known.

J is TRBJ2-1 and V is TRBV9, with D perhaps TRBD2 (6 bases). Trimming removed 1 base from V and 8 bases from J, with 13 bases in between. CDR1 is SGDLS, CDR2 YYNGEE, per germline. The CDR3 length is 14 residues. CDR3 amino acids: CASSVYGRLDEQFF. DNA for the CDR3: TGTGCCAGCAGCGTATACGGGAGACTCGATGAGCAGTTCTTC.

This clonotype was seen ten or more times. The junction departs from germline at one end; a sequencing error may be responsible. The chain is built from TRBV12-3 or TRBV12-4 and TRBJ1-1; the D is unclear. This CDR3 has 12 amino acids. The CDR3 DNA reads TGCGCCAGCAGCTTGGGTTACACTGAAGCTTTCTTT. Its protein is CASSLGYTEAFF.

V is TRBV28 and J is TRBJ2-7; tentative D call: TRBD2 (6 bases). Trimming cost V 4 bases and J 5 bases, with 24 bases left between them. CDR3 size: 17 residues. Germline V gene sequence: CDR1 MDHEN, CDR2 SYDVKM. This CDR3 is CASSSPRGSGEGHEQYF. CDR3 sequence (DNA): TGTGCCAGCAGTTCCCCACGGGGGTCGGGAGAGGGTCACGAGCAGTACTTC.

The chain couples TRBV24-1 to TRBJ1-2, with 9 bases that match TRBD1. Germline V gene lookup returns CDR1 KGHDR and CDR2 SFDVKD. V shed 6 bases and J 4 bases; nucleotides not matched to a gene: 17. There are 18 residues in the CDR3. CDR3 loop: CATSSPSEGQGFGYGYTF. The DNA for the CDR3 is TGTGCCACCAGTTCTCCTTCCGAGGGACAGGGTTTTGGCTATGGCTACACCTTC.

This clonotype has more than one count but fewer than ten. CDR3: CASTPGDRGEETQYF. The CDR3 coding sequence is TGCGCCAGCACCCCGGGCGATAGGGGGGAGGAGACCCAGTACTTC. This chain connects TRBV5-1 to TRBJ2-5, with D perhaps matching TRBD1 or TRBD2 (6 bases each). V lost 6 bases to trimming and J lost 5 bases, with 20 bases between them. The CDR3 is made up of 15 amino acids. Germline loops: CDR1 SGHRS, CDR2 YFSETQ. The complete variable domain, with remaining parts taken from reference TRBV5-1 and TRBJ2-5, reads KAGVTQTPRYLIKTRGQQVTLSCSPISGHRSVSWYQQTPGQGLQFLFEYFSETQRNKGNFPGRFSGRQFSNSRSEMNVSTLELGDSALYLCASTPGDRGEETQYFGPGTRLLVL.

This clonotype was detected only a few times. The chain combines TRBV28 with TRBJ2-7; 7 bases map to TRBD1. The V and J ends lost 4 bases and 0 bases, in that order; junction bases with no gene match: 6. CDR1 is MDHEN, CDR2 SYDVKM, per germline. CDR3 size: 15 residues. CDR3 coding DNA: TGTGCCAGCAGTTCCCCCGGGACAGCCTCCTACGAGCAGTACTTC. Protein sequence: CASSSPGTASYEQYF.

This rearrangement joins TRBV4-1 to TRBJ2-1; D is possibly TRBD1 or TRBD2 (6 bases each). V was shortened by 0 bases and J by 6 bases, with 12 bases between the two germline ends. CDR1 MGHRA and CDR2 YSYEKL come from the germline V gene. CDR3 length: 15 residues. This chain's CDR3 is CASSQDLGGLNEQFF. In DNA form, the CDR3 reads TGCGCCAGCAGCCAAGATTTAGGGGGGCTCAATGAGCAGTTCTTC.

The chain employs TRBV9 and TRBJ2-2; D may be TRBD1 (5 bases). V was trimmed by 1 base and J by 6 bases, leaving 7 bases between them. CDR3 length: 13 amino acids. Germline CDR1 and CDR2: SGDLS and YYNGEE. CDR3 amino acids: CASSVQGAGELFF. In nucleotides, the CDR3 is TGTGCCAGCAGCGTACAGGGCGCCGGGGAGCTGTTTTTT.

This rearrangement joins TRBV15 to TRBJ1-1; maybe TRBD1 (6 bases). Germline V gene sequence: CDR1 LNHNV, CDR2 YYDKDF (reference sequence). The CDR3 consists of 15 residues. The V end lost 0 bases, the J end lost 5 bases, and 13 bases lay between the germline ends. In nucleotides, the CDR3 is TGTGCCACCAGCAGAGATCGGGGGCGTGGGACTGAAGCTTTCTTT. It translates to CATSRDRGRGTEAFF.

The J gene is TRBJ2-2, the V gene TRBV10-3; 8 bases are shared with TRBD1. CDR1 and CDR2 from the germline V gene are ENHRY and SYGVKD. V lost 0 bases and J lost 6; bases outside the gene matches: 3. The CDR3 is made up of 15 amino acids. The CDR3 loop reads CAISESDRDAGELFF. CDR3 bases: TGTGCCATCAGTGAGTCGGACAGGGATGCCGGGGAGCTGTTTTTT.

The DNA of the CDR3 is TGCGCCAGCAGCCAAGAGGCGGGGCCAGATACGCAGTATTTT. This codes for CASSQEAGPDTQYF. The chain combines TRBV4-3 with TRBJ2-3, with D possibly being TRBD2 (6 bases). Germline V gene lookup returns CDR1 LGHNA and CDR2 YSLEER. Trimming stripped 0 bases from V and 4 bases from J, with 8 bases between. This CDR3 has 14 residues.

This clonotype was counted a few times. DNA for the CDR3: TGTGCCAGCCAATGGTGGCGTTTCACCCCGGACTCTGGAAACACCATATATTTT. Residues: CASQWWRFTPDSGNTIYF. This chain links TRBV6-2 or TRBV6-3 with TRBJ1-3, with D unclear. Trimming pared 8 bases from V and 0 bases from J, leaving 23 bases between. The CDR3 length is 18 residues. Per the germline V gene, CDR1 is MNHEY and CDR2 is SVGEGT.

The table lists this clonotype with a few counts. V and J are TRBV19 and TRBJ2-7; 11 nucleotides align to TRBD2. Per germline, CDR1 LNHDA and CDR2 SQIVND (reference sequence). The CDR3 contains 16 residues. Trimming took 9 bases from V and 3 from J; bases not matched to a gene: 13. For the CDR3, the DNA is TGTGCCAGCAAAGGGACTAGCGGACTAAGTTTCTACGAGCAGTACTTC. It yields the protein CASKGTSGLSFYEQYF.

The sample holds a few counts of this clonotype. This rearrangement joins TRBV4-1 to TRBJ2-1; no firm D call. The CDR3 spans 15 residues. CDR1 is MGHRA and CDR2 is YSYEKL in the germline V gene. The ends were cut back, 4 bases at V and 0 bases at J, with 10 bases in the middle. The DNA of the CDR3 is TGCGCCAGCAGCCGCGACCCAAGCTCCTACAATGAGCAGTTCTTC. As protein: CASSRDPSSYNEQFF.

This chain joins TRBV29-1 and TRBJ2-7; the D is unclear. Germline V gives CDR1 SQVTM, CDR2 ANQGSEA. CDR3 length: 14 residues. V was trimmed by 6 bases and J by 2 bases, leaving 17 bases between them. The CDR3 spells CSVRGLGIAYEQYF. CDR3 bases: TGCAGCGTCCGAGGTCTGGGGATTGCCTACGAGCAGTACTTC.

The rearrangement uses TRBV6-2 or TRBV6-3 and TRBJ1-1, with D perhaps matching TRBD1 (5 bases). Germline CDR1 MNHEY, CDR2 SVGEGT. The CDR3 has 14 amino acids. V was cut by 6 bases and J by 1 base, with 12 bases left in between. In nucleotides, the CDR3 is TGTGCCAGCAGGTCCCAGGGAGCGAACACTGAAGCTTTCTTT. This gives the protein CASRSQGANTEAFF.

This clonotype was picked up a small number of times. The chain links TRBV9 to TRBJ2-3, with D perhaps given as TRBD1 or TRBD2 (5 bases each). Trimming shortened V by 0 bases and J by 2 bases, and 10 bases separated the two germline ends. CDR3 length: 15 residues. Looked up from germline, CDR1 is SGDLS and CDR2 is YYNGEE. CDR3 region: CASSVDGTLTDTQYF. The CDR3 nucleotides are TGTGCCAGCAGCGTAGATGGGACCCTCACAGATACGCAGTATTTT. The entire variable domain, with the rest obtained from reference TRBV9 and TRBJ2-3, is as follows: DSGVTQTPKHLITATGQRVTLRCSPRSGDLSVYWYQQSLDQGLQFLIQYYNGEERAKGNILERFSAQQFPDLHSELNLSSLELGDSALYFCASSVDGTLTDTQYFGPGTRLTVL.

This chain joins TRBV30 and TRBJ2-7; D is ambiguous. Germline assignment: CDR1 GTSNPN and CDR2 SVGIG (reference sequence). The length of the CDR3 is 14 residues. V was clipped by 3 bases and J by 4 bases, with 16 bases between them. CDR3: CAWRVGPFPYEQYF. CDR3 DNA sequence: TGTGCCTGGAGGGTAGGGCCTTTTCCGTACGAGCAGTACTTC.

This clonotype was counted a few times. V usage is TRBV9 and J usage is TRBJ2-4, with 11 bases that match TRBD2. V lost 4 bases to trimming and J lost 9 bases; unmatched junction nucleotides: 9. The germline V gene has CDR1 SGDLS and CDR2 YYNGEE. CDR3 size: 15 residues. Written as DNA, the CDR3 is TGTGCCAGCAGCCCTCTTAGCGGGGGGGCGGGCATTCAGTACTTC. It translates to CASSPLSGGAGIQYF. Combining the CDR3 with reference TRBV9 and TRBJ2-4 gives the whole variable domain DSGVTQTPKHLITATGQRVTLRCSPRSGDLSVYWYQQSLDQGLQFLIQYYNGEERAKGNILERFSAQQFPDLHSELNLSSLELGDSALYFCASSPLSGGAGIQYFGAGTRLSVL.

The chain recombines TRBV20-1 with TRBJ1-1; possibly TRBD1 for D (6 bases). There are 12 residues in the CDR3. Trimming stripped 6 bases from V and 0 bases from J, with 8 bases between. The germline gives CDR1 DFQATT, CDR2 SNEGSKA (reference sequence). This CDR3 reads CSARQVNTEAFF. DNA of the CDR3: TGCAGTGCAAGACAGGTGAACACTGAAGCTTTCTTT.

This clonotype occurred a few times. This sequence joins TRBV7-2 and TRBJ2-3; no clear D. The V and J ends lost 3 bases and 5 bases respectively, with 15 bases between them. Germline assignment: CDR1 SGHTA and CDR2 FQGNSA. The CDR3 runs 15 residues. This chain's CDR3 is CASSFTTRAGDTQYF. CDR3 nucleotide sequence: TGTGCCAGCAGCTTTACCACAAGGGCAGGAGATACGCAGTATTTT.

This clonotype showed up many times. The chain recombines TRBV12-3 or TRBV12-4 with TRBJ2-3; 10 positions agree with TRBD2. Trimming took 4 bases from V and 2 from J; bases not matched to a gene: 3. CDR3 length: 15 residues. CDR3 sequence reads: CASSSSGRSTDTQYF. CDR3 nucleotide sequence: TGTGCCAGCAGTTCTAGCGGGAGATCCACAGATACGCAGTATTTT.

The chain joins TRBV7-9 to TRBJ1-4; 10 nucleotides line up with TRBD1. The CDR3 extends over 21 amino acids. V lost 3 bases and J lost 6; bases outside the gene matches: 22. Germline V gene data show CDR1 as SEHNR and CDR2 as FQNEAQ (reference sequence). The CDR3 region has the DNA TGTGCCAGCAGCTTTACCAACCGCCGAGACAGGGGGCTCGTGGCGGATGAAAAACTGTTTTTT. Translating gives CASSFTNRRDRGLVADEKLFF. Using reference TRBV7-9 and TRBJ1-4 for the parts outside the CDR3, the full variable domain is DTGVSQNPRHKITKRGQNVTFRCDPISEHNRLYWYRQTLGQGPEFLTYFQNEAQLEKSRLLSDRFSAERPKGSFSTLEIQRTEQGDSAMYLCASSFTNRRDRGLVADEKLFFGSGTQLSVL.